Each of the 8 T cell receptor beta chains below was sequenced from the same sample in a study of shared clonotypes between healthy human individuals. Naive CD8 populations comprised CD45RO-negative cells positively selected for CCR7, excluding terminally differentiated effector memory CD45RA+ cells. Generated by immunoSEQ multiplex PCR, the TCRdb table keeps only in-frame clones and is missing some. The data show 450,000 to 700,000 clones, nearly 97% seen once. Input material: naive CD8+ T cells sorted from blood. The receptors here all came from a woman in her 30s in good health.

The V gene is TRBV11-2, the J gene TRBJ2-1; D uncertain. Germline-derived CDR1 and CDR2 are SGHAT and FQNNGV. V was clipped by 6 bases and J by 5 bases, with 11 bases between them. The CDR3 spans 13 residues. CDR3 amino acids: CASRGRLNNEQFF. CDR3 nucleotide sequence: TGTGCCAGCAGAGGGCGGCTTAACAATGAGCAGTTCTTC.

V usage is TRBV5-1 and J usage is TRBJ1-1, with D possibly TRBD1 on 6 matching bases. CDR1 and CDR2 (germline): SGHRS, YFSETQ. The CDR3 is made up of 14 amino acids. The V gene lost 5 bases and the J gene lost 2 bases, with 13 bases spanning the gap. The CDR3: CASRHPTGNTEAFF. In DNA form, the CDR3 reads TGCGCCAGCAGGCACCCGACAGGAAACACTGAAGCTTTCTTT.

The chain is built from TRBV19 and TRBJ2-6, with D possibly matching TRBD2 (5 bases). The ends were cut back, 6 bases at V and 2 bases at J, with 14 bases in the middle. There are 16 residues in the CDR3. The germline V gene encodes CDR1 LNHDA and CDR2 SQIVND (reference sequence). The chain's CDR3 is CASRSPRGAGANVLTF. The CDR3 DNA sequence: TGTGCCAGTAGATCTCCCCGGGGAGCTGGGGCCAACGTCCTGACTTTC.

The V and J genes are TRBV5-6 and TRBJ2-5; no clear D gene. Germline loops: CDR1 SGHDT, CDR2 YYEEEE. The V end was cut by 7 bases, the J end by 5 bases, with 9 bases between. The CDR3 loop spans 11 amino acids. CDR3 DNA: TGTGCCAGCGCCCTCGGGGAGACCCAGTACTTC. Translating it yields CASALGETQYF.

V and J are TRBV7-9 and TRBJ2-7; maybe TRBD2 (5 bases). Germline-derived CDR1 and CDR2 are SEHNR and FQNEAQ (reference sequence). V was pared by 5 bases and J by 2 bases, with 13 bases between. The CDR3 is 14 amino acids. The CDR3 DNA sequence: TGTGCCAGCAGCCCGGGAATGGGTCCCTACGAGCAGTACTTC. It yields the protein CASSPGMGPYEQYF.

The chain carries TRBV18 and TRBJ2-7; D gene ambiguous. This CDR3 region has 14 residues. From germline, CDR1 is KGHSH and CDR2 LQKENI. V lost 6 bases and J lost 2, with 14 bases in between. CDR3 DNA: TGTGCCAGCTCTCCCGACCTCTTCCCCTACGAGCAGTACTTC. Translating it yields CASSPDLFPYEQYF.

This clone appeared a few times. V usage is TRBV5-1 and J usage is TRBJ2-2, with D perhaps TRBD2 (6 bases). Per germline, CDR1 SGHRS and CDR2 YFSETQ. The CDR3 extends over 13 amino acids. Trimming removed 6 bases from V and 1 base from J, with 7 bases in between. CDR3 nucleotide sequence: TGCGCCAGCACGGGAGAGAACACCGGGGAGCTGTTTTTT. This gives the protein CASTGENTGELFF.

The chain is built from TRBV6-6 and TRBJ1-3; D unclear. Germline V gives CDR1 MNHNY, CDR2 SVGAGI (reference sequence). The CDR3 is 16 amino acids. Trimming removed 5 bases from V and 1 base from J, with 15 bases in between. This CDR3 reads CASSNHPKVSGNTIYF. CDR3 coding DNA: TGTGCCAGCAGTAACCACCCGAAAGTGTCTGGAAACACCATATATTTT.